What follows describes a single TCR beta chain. Its antigen is as yet unknown. The sample belongs to a study of cytomegalovirus exposure and HLA in healthy donors. Study-wide results and caveats: A later analysis reportedly identified an Asian-associated ancestry cluster as carrying fewer N-insertions than the 666-donor mean. Overall, approximately 150 TCR beta chains were annotated as cytomegalovirus-associated.

Amplification used 60 Vbeta primers and 13 Jbeta primers. Some clones are missing from TCRdb's copy, which holds only in-frame ones; the method was immunoSEQ multiplex PCR. The profile shows roughly 200,000 clones, around 79% of them singletons. Trimming stripped 5 bases from V and 5 bases from J, with 12 bases between. The germline CDR1 and CDR2 sequences are SGHNT and YENEEA. This CDR3 has 13 amino acids. Sequenced material: PBMCs. This clonotype originated in a woman under 40 in good health and CMV-seropositive. The chain has TRBV11-3 and TRBJ1-1; D might be TRBD1 (5 bases). For the CDR3, the DNA is TGTGCCAGCAGCCAGGACACAACGACTGAAGCTTTCTTT. Protein product: CASSQDTTTEAFF.